Following are 29 T cell receptor beta chains from one sample sequenced in a study of T cell responses to AZD1222 COVID-19 vaccine. The repertoire was sequenced with immunoSEQ multiplex PCR; TCRdb's copy has only in-frame clones and lacks some. The table shows about 180,000 clones, with roughly nine tenths occurring only once. Sequences were derived from peripheral blood, sampled on day 0 of AZD1222 vaccination. The origin of the receptors is an adult in good health.

The chain carries TRBV6-2 or TRBV6-3 and TRBJ1-1, with 9 nucleotides matching TRBD1. V shed 7 bases, J shed 6 bases, and the junction held 12 bases outside the gene matches. CDR1 is MNHEY, CDR2 SVGEGT, per germline. This CDR3 contains 15 residues. The CDR3 is CASTPVGQGTSEAFF. In DNA, the CDR3 is TGTGCCAGCACCCCCGTGGGACAGGGCACCTCTGAAGCTTTCTTT.

CDR3 sequence (DNA): TGTGCCAGCAGTCCCGTGGGATATGAAAAACTGTTTTTT. This encodes CASSPVGYEKLFF. The chain couples TRBV12-3 or TRBV12-4 to TRBJ1-4, with D hard to call. Trimming took 5 bases from V and 6 from J, leaving 10 bases between them. This CDR3 has 13 residues.

This clone was seen only once. The rearrangement links TRBV4-2 to TRBJ2-7, with D perhaps matching TRBD1 (5 bases). The CDR3 contains 15 residues. The ends were cut back, 4 bases at V and 5 bases at J, with 18 bases in the middle. Per the germline V gene, CDR1 is LGHNA and CDR2 is YNFKEQ. CDR3 sequence (DNA): TGTGCCAGCAGCCCCCAGGGCCAGGGATTCAACGAGCAGTACTTC. Translation: CASSPQGQGFNEQYF.

A single count supports this clone. This rearrangement joins TRBV9 to TRBJ1-2; D is possibly TRBD1 (5 bases). This CDR3 is 16 amino acids long. Deletions cut 3 bases from V and 8 bases from J, with 23 bases between. The germline V gene has CDR1 SGDLS and CDR2 YYNGEE. The CDR3 DNA is TGTGCCAGCAGCGCCGGGACGGGGAAGCTTATTGGCGGCTACACCTTC. This gives the protein CASSAGTGKLIGGYTF.

This chain uses TRBV21-1 with TRBJ2-4; the table names TRBD2, a call not compared with the DNA. TRBV21-1 is a pseudogene segment. The CDR3 sequence is 21 residues long. The CDR3 coding sequence is TGTGCCAGCAGCCGAAATAGGGACAGGGCCGGGACTAGCGGGGGGGCCGACATTCAGTACTTC. This sequence encodes CASSRNRDRAGTSGGADIQYF.

This clone has only one observation. The rearrangement uses TRBV5-6 and TRBJ1-2; TRBD1 agrees at 10 bases. Germline V gene data show CDR1 as SGHDT and CDR2 as YYEEEE. V was clipped by 4 bases and J by 8 bases; unmatched bases: 11. The CDR3 consists of 15 residues. CDR3 sequence: CASSTRDRGPGGYTF. The CDR3 DNA is TGTGCCAGCAGCACCCGGGACAGGGGACCTGGGGGCTACACCTTC.

The count of this clone is one. This chain uses TRBV28 with TRBJ2-7; no reliable D call. The CDR3 consists of 11 residues. V was cut by 3 bases and J by 5 bases, with 5 bases left in between. The germline CDR1 and CDR2 sequences are MDHEN and SYDVKM. In DNA, the CDR3 is TGTGCCAGCAGTTTCGGCCACGAGCAGTACTTC. Its translation is CASSFGHEQYF.

The CDR3 protein is CATSSLRTENYGYTF. The CDR3 nucleotides are TGTGCCACCAGCAGCCTCAGGACAGAGAACTATGGCTACACCTTC. The V gene is TRBV15, the J gene TRBJ1-2, with D possibly matching TRBD1 (6 bases). CDR1 and CDR2 from the germline V gene are LNHNV and YYDKDF (reference sequence). The CDR3 is made up of 15 amino acids. V shed 3 bases and J shed 2 bases, with 13 bases lying between them.

The chain couples TRBV19 to TRBJ2-3, with 9 positions matching TRBD1. CDR3 length equals 15 residues. Per the germline V gene, CDR1 is LNHDA and CDR2 is SQIVND (reference sequence). V lost 1 base, J lost 4 bases, and 3 bases stayed unmatched. The CDR3 coding sequence is TGTGCCAGTAGTATAGGGGACAGGGATGCAGATACGCAGTATTTT. This gives the protein CASSIGDRDADTQYF.

This chain uses TRBV27 with TRBJ2-3; D is uncertain. Germline lookup yields CDR1 MNHEY and CDR2 SMNVEV (reference sequence). The CDR3 loop spans 12 amino acids. Trimming left V 6 bases short and J 2 bases short, with 6 bases between. The CDR3 reads CASSSHTDTQYF. In nucleotides, the CDR3 is TGTGCCAGCAGCTCTCACACAGATACGCAGTATTTT.

The V gene is TRBV18, the J gene TRBJ2-5; 8 bases align to TRBD2. The V and J ends lost 4 bases and 6 bases, in that order; junction bases with no gene match: 10. Germline V lookup: CDR1 KGHSH, CDR2 LQKENI. This CDR3 is built from 15 residues. CDR3 residues: CASSLNGGAEKTQYF. The CDR3 DNA sequence: TGTGCCAGCTCACTTAACGGGGGGGCCGAGAAGACCCAGTACTTC. Supplemented by reference TRBV18 and TRBJ2-5, the full variable domain reads NAGVMQNPRHLVRRRGQEARLRCSPMKGHSHVYWYRQLPEEGLKFMVYLQKENIIDESGMPKERFSAEFPKEGPSILRIQQVVRGDSAAYFCASSLNGGAEKTQYFGPGTRLLVL.

V and J are TRBV6-5 and TRBJ2-7; no definite D call. V lost 5 bases and J lost 1, with 9 bases in between. CDR3 length equals 13 residues. The germline gives CDR1 MNHEY, CDR2 SVGAGI. The CDR3 reads CASSPALSYEQYF. DNA of the CDR3: TGTGCCAGCAGTCCCGCCCTTTCCTACGAGCAGTACTTC.

The CDR3 region is CASSQDRARPREQYF. CDR3 DNA: TGTGCCAGCAGCCAAGATAGGGCCAGGCCGCGCGAGCAGTACTTC. The J gene is TRBJ2-7, the V gene TRBV3-1 (or the pseudogene TRBV3-2); D not resolved. The CDR3 covers 15 residues. CDR1 is LGHDT and CDR2 is YNNKEL in the germline V gene (reference sequence). V shed 0 bases and J shed 6 bases, with 15 bases lying between them.

The chain uses TRBV21-1 and TRBJ2-2; TRBD2, as called in the table, went unchecked against the DNA. TRBV21-1 counts as a pseudogene. CDR3 size: 18 residues. The chain's CDR3 is CASTSASGGRTNTGELFF. The CDR3 region has the DNA TGTGCCAGCACCTCAGCTAGCGGGGGTCGAACCAACACCGGGGAGCTGTTTTTT.

This clone was picked up one time. This chain uses TRBV6-2 or TRBV6-3 with TRBJ2-5; 7 nucleotides align to TRBD1. The germline gives CDR1 MNHEY, CDR2 SVGEGT. V dropped 0 bases and J dropped 9; count of bases not matched to a gene: 7. The CDR3 runs to 14 residues. The CDR3 protein is CASSYSGAQGAQYF. DNA for the CDR3: TGTGCCAGCAGTTACTCCGGGGCGCAGGGGGCCCAGTACTTC.

The CDR3 DNA is TGTGCCAGCAAGCTGTCGGGGGGGACTGAAGCTTTCTTT. Its translation: CASKLSGGTEAFF. The gene calls are TRBV12-3 or TRBV12-4 and TRBJ1-1, with D perhaps TRBD1 (5 bases). The V and J ends lost 7 bases and 5 bases respectively, with 14 bases between them. There are 13 residues in the CDR3.

This chain uses TRBV9 with TRBJ2-7, with D perhaps matching TRBD1 (5 bases). Trimming shortened V by 0 bases and J by 4 bases, and 14 bases separated the two germline ends. CDR3 size: 15 residues. Germline CDR1 SGDLS, CDR2 YYNGEE. The DNA of the CDR3 is TGTGCCAGCAGCGTAGGTATACAGGTGACTTACGAGCAGTACTTC. This translates into CASSVGIQVTYEQYF.

V gene TRBV7-9 combines with J gene TRBJ1-1; the D gene is possibly TRBD1 (5 bases). The germline CDR1 and CDR2 sequences are SEHNR and FQNEAQ (reference sequence). With 6 bases removed from V and 10 bases from J, the gap between germline ends came to 21 bases. This CDR3 is built from 14 residues. The CDR3 is CASSTPGPHFRAFF. The CDR3 DNA sequence: TGTGCCAGCAGTACACCGGGGCCCCATTTTAGAGCTTTCTTT.

V is TRBV6-6 and J is TRBJ1-3, with unresolved D. Germline CDR1 and CDR2: MNHNY and SVGAGI (reference sequence). The CDR3 is 11 amino acids. The V gene lost 6 bases and the J gene lost 4 bases, with 4 bases spanning the gap. The CDR3 protein is CASRQGNTIYF. DNA of the CDR3: TGTGCCAGCAGACAGGGAAACACCATATATTTT.

This clone turned up a few times. The CDR3 DNA reads as TGTGCCAGCTCACCATTTTACAGGGGTCAATACGAGCAGTACTTC. Translated: CASSPFYRGQYEQYF. J is TRBJ2-7 and V is TRBV18; 7 nucleotides match TRBD1. Germline values: CDR1 KGHSH, CDR2 LQKENI. The CDR3 consists of 15 residues. Trimming at V came to 2 bases and at J to 4 bases, leaving 8 bases not matched to a gene.

The rearrangement joins TRBV7-6 to TRBJ1-6; D unclear. This CDR3 is built from 17 residues. Germline V gene sequence: CDR1 SGHVS, CDR2 FNYEAQ. The V and J ends lost 1 base and 3 bases respectively, with 13 bases between them. CDR3 sequence: CASSLEPEVVYNSPLHF. In DNA form, the CDR3 reads TGTGCCAGCAGCTTAGAACCCGAGGTGGTCTATAATTCACCCCTCCACTTT.

This chain joins TRBV6-5 and TRBJ2-3, with D uncertain. Germline lookup yields CDR1 MNHEY and CDR2 SVGAGI. The CDR3 loop spans 13 amino acids. V gave up 5 bases and J gave up 1 base, with 7 bases separating them. The CDR3 DNA sequence: TGTGCCAGCAGTACGGACGGCACAGATACGCAGTATTTT. This encodes CASSTDGTDTQYF.

This sequence joins TRBV25-1 and TRBJ1-4, with D hard to call. CDR3 length equals 15 residues. Germline CDR1 and CDR2: MGHDK and SYGVNS. Trimming stripped 3 bases from V and 8 bases from J, with 16 bases between. The CDR3 region has the DNA TGTGCCAGCAGTGACCCCCGCCGGGGATTGGAAAAACTGTTTTTT. It encodes CASSDPRRGLEKLFF.

This chain uses TRBV7-3 with TRBJ2-1, with TRBD2 matching 8 bases. The length of the CDR3 is 15 residues. Germline V gene data show CDR1 as SGHTA and CDR2 as FQGTGA. Trimming removed 3 bases from V and 8 bases from J; junction bases left unmatched: 9. The chain's CDR3 is CASSFVGTSLHEQFF. CDR3 in DNA: TGTGCCAGCAGCTTTGTTGGGACTAGTCTTCATGAGCAGTTCTTC.

The V gene is TRBV29-1, the J gene TRBJ1-1; D might be TRBD1 (5 bases). CDR3 length equals 14 residues. Germline-derived CDR1 and CDR2 are SQVTM and ANQGSEA. V dropped 5 bases and J dropped 4 bases, with 17 bases sitting between them. CDR3 in amino acids: CSVLGGSGATEAFF. The CDR3 nucleotides read TGCAGCGTTCTGGGTGGGTCCGGGGCCACTGAAGCTTTCTTT.

This chain uses TRBV4-3 with TRBJ1-1; no clear D gene. This CDR3 has 13 residues. Germline-derived CDR1 and CDR2 are LGHNA and YSLEER. The V gene lost 1 base and the J gene lost 4 bases, with 7 bases spanning the gap. The chain's CDR3 is CASSQGPGTEAFF. CDR3 bases: TGCGCCAGCAGCCAAGGACCGGGCACTGAAGCTTTCTTT.

V and J are TRBV19 and TRBJ2-5, with a tentative D call TRBD1 (6 bases). CDR1 is LNHDA and CDR2 is SQIVND in the germline V gene (reference sequence). Trimming shortened V by 4 bases and J by 5 bases, and 11 bases separated the two germline ends. The CDR3 covers 13 residues. The CDR3 nucleotides read TGTGCCAGTAGTAAAACAGGGTTGGAGACCCAGTACTTC. This translates into CASSKTGLETQYF.

The CDR3 sequence: CASSMRGEQETQYF. CDR3 DNA: TGTGCCAGTAGTATGAGGGGCGAACAAGAGACCCAGTACTTC. The chain employs TRBV19 and TRBJ2-5; D possibly uses TRBD1 or TRBD2 (5 bases each). Trimming took 3 bases from V and 2 from J, leaving 10 bases between them. The CDR3 spans 14 residues. Germline assignment: CDR1 LNHDA and CDR2 SQIVND (reference sequence).

This chain connects TRBV7-3 to TRBJ1-2, with a weak D call TRBD1 (5 bases). Germline CDR1 is SGHTA and CDR2 is FQGTGA. The ends were cut back, 5 bases at V and 3 bases at J, with 13 bases in the middle. The CDR3 is made up of 14 amino acids. The CDR3, as DNA: TGTGCCAGCAGCCCCACCGGGGGTGACTATGGCTACACCTTC. Its translation: CASSPTGGDYGYTF.